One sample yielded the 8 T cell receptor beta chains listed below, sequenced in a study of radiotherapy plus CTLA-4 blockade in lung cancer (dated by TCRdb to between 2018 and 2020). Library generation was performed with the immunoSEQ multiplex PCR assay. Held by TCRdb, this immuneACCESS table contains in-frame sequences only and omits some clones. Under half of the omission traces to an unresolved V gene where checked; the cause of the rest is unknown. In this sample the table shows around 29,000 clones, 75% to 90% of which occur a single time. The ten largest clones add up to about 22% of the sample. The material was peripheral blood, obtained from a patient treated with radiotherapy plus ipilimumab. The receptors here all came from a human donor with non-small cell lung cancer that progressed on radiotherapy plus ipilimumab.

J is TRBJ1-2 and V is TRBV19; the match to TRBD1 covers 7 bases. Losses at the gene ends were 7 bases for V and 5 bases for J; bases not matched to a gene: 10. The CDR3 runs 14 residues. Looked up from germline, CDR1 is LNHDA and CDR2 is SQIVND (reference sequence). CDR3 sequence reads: CASTPRTGGYGYTF. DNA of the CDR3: TGTGCCAGTACCCCCAGGACAGGTGGTTATGGCTACACCTTC. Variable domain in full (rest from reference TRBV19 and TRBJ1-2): DGGITQSPKYLFRKEGQNVTLSCEQNLNHDAMYWYRQDPGQGLRLIYYSQIVNDFQKGDIAEGYSVSREKKESFPLTVTSAQKNPTAFYLCASTPRTGGYGYTFGSGTRLTVV.

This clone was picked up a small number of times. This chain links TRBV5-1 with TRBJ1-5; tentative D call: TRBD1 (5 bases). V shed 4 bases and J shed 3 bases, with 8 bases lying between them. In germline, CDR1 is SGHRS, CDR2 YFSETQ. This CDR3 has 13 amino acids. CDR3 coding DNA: TGCGCCAGCAGCGGGGGGGACAATCAGCCCCAGCATTTT. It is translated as CASSGGDNQPQHF.

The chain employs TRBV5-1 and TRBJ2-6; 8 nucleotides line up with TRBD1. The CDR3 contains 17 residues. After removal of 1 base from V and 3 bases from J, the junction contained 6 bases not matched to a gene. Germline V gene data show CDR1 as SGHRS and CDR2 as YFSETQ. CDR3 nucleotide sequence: TGCGCCAGCAGCTTGTGGCAGGGGGCGGGTGGGGCCAACGTCCTGACTTTC. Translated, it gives CASSLWQGAGGANVLTF. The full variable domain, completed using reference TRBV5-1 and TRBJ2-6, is KAGVTQTPRYLIKTRGQQVTLSCSPISGHRSVSWYQQTPGQGLQFLFEYFSETQRNKGNFPGRFSGRQFSNSRSEMNVSTLELGDSALYLCASSLWQGAGGANVLTFGAGSRLTVL.

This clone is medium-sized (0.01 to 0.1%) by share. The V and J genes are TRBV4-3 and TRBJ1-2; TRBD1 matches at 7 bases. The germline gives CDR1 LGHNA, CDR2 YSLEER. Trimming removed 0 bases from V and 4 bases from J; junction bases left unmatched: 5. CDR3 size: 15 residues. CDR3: CASSQDQPGGYGYTF. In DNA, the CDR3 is TGCGCCAGCAGCCAAGATCAACCAGGGGGCTATGGCTACACCTTC.

The CDR3 here is CASSSPGQGNTEAFF. CDR3 in DNA: TGTGCCAGCAGCTCACCGGGACAGGGGAACACTGAAGCTTTCTTT. The V call is TRBV5-4, the J call TRBJ1-1, with TRBD1 identical over 9 bases. The CDR3 sequence is 15 residues long. Germline CDR1 is SGHNT and CDR2 is YYREEE (reference sequence). V lost 3 bases and J lost 1; bases outside the gene matches: 4.

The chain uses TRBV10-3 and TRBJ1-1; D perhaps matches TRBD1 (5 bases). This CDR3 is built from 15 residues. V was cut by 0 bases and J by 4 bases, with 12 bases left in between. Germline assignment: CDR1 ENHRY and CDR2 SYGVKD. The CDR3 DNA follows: TGTGCCATCAGTGAGTCGAGGGGAGGGATCACTGAAGCTTTCTTT. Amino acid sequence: CAISESRGGITEAFF.

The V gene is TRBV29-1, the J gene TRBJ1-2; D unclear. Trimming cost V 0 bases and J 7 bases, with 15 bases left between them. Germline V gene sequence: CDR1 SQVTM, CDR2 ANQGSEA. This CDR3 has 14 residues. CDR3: CSVEEWAFARGYTF. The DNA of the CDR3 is TGCAGCGTTGAAGAATGGGCTTTTGCCCGTGGCTACACCTTC.

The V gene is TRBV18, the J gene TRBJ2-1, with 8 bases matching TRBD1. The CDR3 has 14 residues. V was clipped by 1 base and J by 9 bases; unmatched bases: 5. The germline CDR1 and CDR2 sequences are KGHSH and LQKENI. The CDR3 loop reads CASSPRRQGIEQFF. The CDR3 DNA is TGTGCCAGCTCACCACGGAGACAGGGGATTGAGCAGTTCTTC.